These T cell receptor beta chains were read from a single sample in a study of T cells in Graves' hyperthyroidism and ophthalmopathy. TCRdb independently ran MiXCR on the multiplex PCR reads; one entry per CDR3 protein. In the table there are 250,000 or so distinct CDR3 sequences, roughly 15% of which are singletons. The sample was blood. The receptors here all came from a young woman with Graves' ophthalmopathy. The CDR3 runs from the conserved cysteine through the conserved F or W. Fields, in order: clone size, D gene, J gene, V gene, CDR3 protein, CDR3 DNA. A D gene is named only where the DNA matches it firmly. Rows may omit the clone size; those that give it use once, few, many or a size class.

clone size: many; D gene: TRBD2; J gene: TRBJ2-5; V gene: TRBV20-1; CDR3 protein: CSAREPSGSLEYF; CDR3 DNA: TGCAGTGCTAGGGAACCTAGCGGGAGCCTCGAGTACTTC
clone size: .; D gene: .; J gene: TRBJ2-7; V gene: TRBV4-1; CDR3 protein: CASSHNRVSSYEQYF; CDR3 DNA: TGCGCCAGCAGCCATAACAGGGTCAGCTCCTACGAGCAGTACTTC
clone size: many; D gene: TRBD2; J gene: TRBJ2-2; V gene: TRBV2; CDR3 protein: CASESSGGTGELFF; CDR3 DNA: TGTGCCAGCGAATCTAGCGGTGGGACCGGGGAGCTGTTTTTT
clone size: few; D gene: .; J gene: TRBJ1-1; V gene: TRBV9; CDR3 protein: CASSVGMGLLNTEAFF; CDR3 DNA: TGTGCCAGCAGCGTAGGGATGGGCCTACTGAACACTGAAGCTTTCTTT
clone size: .; D gene: TRBD1; J gene: TRBJ2-7; V gene: TRBV28; CDR3 protein: CASSSRDRALYEQYF; CDR3 DNA: TGTGCCAGCAGTTCCCGGGACAGGGCCCTCTACGAGCAGTACTTC
clone size: many; D gene: .; J gene: TRBJ2-3; V gene: TRBV7-9; CDR3 protein: CASSPGLYPDTQYF; CDR3 DNA: TGTGCCAGCAGCCCGGGACTTTACCCAGATACGCAGTATTTT
clone size: .; D gene: TRBD2; J gene: TRBJ2-3; V gene: TRBV7-2; CDR3 protein: CASSVPGLAGADTQYF; CDR3 DNA: TGTGCCAGCAGCGTACCGGGACTAGCGGGAGCAGATACGCAGTATTTT
clone size: many; D gene: .; J gene: TRBJ1-1; V gene: TRBV30; CDR3 protein: CAWSPSWGGREAFF; CDR3 DNA: TGTGCCTGGAGTCCATCGTGGGGGGGAAGGGAAGCTTTCTTT
clone size: many; D gene: .; J gene: TRBJ2-4; V gene: TRBV20-1; CDR3 protein: CSANTGKAKNIQYF; CDR3 DNA: TGCAGTGCAAATACAGGGAAAGCCAAAAACATTCAGTACTTC
clone size: few; D gene: .; J gene: TRBJ2-7; V gene: TRBV14; CDR3 protein: CASSQVPHEQYF; CDR3 DNA: TGTGCCAGCAGCCAAGTCCCCCACGAGCAGTACTTC
clone size: many; D gene: TRBD1; J gene: TRBJ1-2; V gene: TRBV19; CDR3 protein: CASTPGQTYGYTF; CDR3 DNA: TGTGCCAGTACTCCGGGACAGACCTATGGCTACACCTTC
clone size: many; D gene: TRBD2; J gene: TRBJ2-2; V gene: TRBV20-1; CDR3 protein: CSARTSPNTGELFF; CDR3 DNA: TGCAGTGCTAGGACTAGCCCGAACACCGGGGAGCTGTTTTTT
clone size: many; D gene: .; J gene: TRBJ2-1; V gene: TRBV10-3; CDR3 protein: CAIAESSYNEQFF; CDR3 DNA: TGTGCCATAGCGGAGAGCTCCTACAATGAGCAGTTCTTC
clone size: many; D gene: .; J gene: TRBJ1-6; V gene: TRBV29-1; CDR3 protein: CSVLDRDTDSPLHF; CDR3 DNA: TGCAGCGTTCTGGACCGGGACACCGATTCACCCCTCCACTTT
clone size: many; D gene: TRBD1; J gene: TRBJ2-7; V gene: TRBV28; CDR3 protein: CASSLGDRGNEQYF; CDR3 DNA: TGTGCCAGCAGTTTAGGGGACAGGGGAAACGAGCAGTACTTC
clone size: many; D gene: .; J gene: TRBJ1-2; V gene: TRBV4-2; CDR3 protein: CASSQEEGANYGYTF; CDR3 DNA: TGTGCCAGCAGCCAAGAGGAGGGGGCTAACTATGGCTACACCTTC
clone size: few; D gene: TRBD1; J gene: TRBJ1-2; V gene: TRBV20-1; CDR3 protein: CSARPPDRGLWNYGYTF; CDR3 DNA: TGCAGTGCTAGACCGCCGGACAGGGGGCTTTGGAACTATGGCTACACCTTC
clone size: many; D gene: .; J gene: TRBJ2-7; V gene: TRBV5-5; CDR3 protein: CASSTATDYEQYF; CDR3 DNA: TGTGCCAGCAGCACCGCCACGGACTACGAGCAGTACTTC
clone size: .; D gene: .; J gene: TRBJ2-1; V gene: TRBV5-1; CDR3 protein: CASSTVGLAAGGEQFF; CDR3 DNA: TGCGCCAGCAGTACCGTGGGATTAGCGGCAGGGGGGGAGCAGTTCTTC
clone size: few; D gene: TRBD2; J gene: TRBJ2-2; V gene: TRBV6-1; CDR3 protein: CASSRTSDTGELFF; CDR3 DNA: TGTGCCAGCAGCCGGACTAGCGACACCGGGGAGCTGTTTTTT
clone size: .; D gene: .; J gene: TRBJ2-7; V gene: TRBV27; CDR3 protein: CASGGGHEQYF; CDR3 DNA: TGTGCCAGCGGGGGGGGGCACGAGCAGTACTTC
clone size: .; D gene: .; J gene: TRBJ2-6; V gene: TRBV25-1; CDR3 protein: CVSATSGANVLTF; CDR3 DNA: TGTGTCAGTGCTACCTCTGGGGCCAACGTCCTGACTTTC
clone size: many; D gene: .; J gene: TRBJ2-3; V gene: TRBV3-1; CDR3 protein: CASSQARGRLDTQYF; CDR3 DNA: TGTGCCAGCAGCCAAGCGAGGGGCCGCTTAGATACGCAGTATTTT
clone size: many; D gene: .; J gene: TRBJ1-6; V gene: TRBV7-2; CDR3 protein: CASSRTEIRQNSPLHF; CDR3 DNA: TGTGCCAGCAGCCGCACTGAAATCCGCCAGAATTCACCCCTCCACTTT
clone size: many; D gene: .; J gene: TRBJ2-7; V gene: TRBV5-1; CDR3 protein: CASSRDSRPYEQYF; CDR3 DNA: TGCGCCAGCAGCAGGGACTCACGACCCTACGAGCAGTACTTC
clone size: .; D gene: .; J gene: TRBJ1-5; V gene: TRBV6-2/TRBV6-3; CDR3 protein: CASSYPRAENQPQHF; CDR3 DNA: TGTGCCAGCAGTTATCCCAGGGCCGAGAATCAGCCCCAGCATTTT